Listed below are T cell receptor beta chains from one sample, sequenced in a study of control samples from healthy donors and cancer patients. Assay used: immunoSEQ multiplex PCR; TCRdb lists only in-frame clones, some missing. The sample holds about 95,000 clones, 88% seen once. The sequencing sample was made of blood. These receptors originate from a woman in her 70s in good health. Each CDR3 is given with its conserved first and last residue. The order of the fields is J gene, clone size, D gene, CDR3 length, V gene, CDR3 DNA, CDR3 protein. The D gene is left open where the match is weak. The size entry is marked missing in some rows and otherwise reads once, few, many or a size class.

TRBJ2-1 | - | - | 10 | TRBV6-5 | TGTGCCAGCAGGGATAATGAGCAGTTCTTC | CASRDNEQFF
TRBJ1-2 | - | - | 12 | TRBV5-1 | TGCGCCAGCAGCGGGACGGTTTATGGCTACACCTTC | CASSGTVYGYTF
TRBJ2-3 | - | TRBD2 | 16 | TRBV6-2/TRBV6-3 | TGTGCCAGCAGTTACCCTTTAGCGGGAGAGCCTGGTGCGCAGTATTTT | CASSYPLAGEPGAQYF
TRBJ2-7 | - | TRBD1 | 17 | TRBV2 | TGTGCCAGCAGTCCGGGACAGGGAACCCGGAGCTCCTACGAGCAGTACTTC | CASSPGQGTRSSYEQYF
TRBJ2-1 | - | TRBD2 | 19 | TRBV27 | TGTGCCAGCAGTCTTATGGGGACTAGCGGGAGTCCCTCCTACAATGAGCAGTTCTTC | CASSLMGTSGSPSYNEQFF
TRBJ2-2 | - | - | 14 | TRBV6-4 | TGTGCCAGCAGTGTGGTGGAGAGCGCCGGGGAGCTGTTTTTT | CASSVVESAGELFF
TRBJ2-3 | - | - | 12 | TRBV14 | TGTGCCAGCAGCTGGGGACCGGATACGCAGTATTTT | CASSWGPDTQYF
TRBJ1-1 | - | - | 15 | TRBV6-5 | TGTGCCAGCAGTTATGGTATTGGGGGCAGGGGACATCCTTTCTTT | CASSYGIGGRGHPFF
TRBJ1-3 | - | TRBD1 | 15 | TRBV10-2 | TGCGCCAGCAGTGAGCTGGCAGGGGGAAGAAACACCATATATTTT | CASSELAGGRNTIYF
TRBJ1-5 | - | - | 14 | TRBV27 | TGTGCCAGCAGTTTATTGCCCCCGGGGCAGCCCCAGCATTTT | CASSLLPPGQPQHF
TRBJ2-7 | - | - | 13 | TRBV25-1 | TGTGCCAGCAGTGATGGACGGGCCTACGAGCAGTACTTC | CASSDGRAYEQYF
TRBJ2-3 | - | - | 15 | TRBV29-1 | TGCAGCGTTCTACCAGGGGTGGGAGCCACAGATACGCAGTATTTT | CSVLPGVGATDTQYF
TRBJ1-6 | - | - | 13 | TRBV30 | TGTGCCTGGAGTGAGTCCCGTAATTCACCCCTCCACTTT | CAWSESRNSPLHF
TRBJ1-1 | once | - | 15 | TRBV3-1/TRBV3-2 | TGTGCCAGCAGCCATACAGGGACCGCGGGCACTGAAGCTTTCTTT | CASSHTGTAGTEAFF
TRBJ2-1 | - | - | 18 | TRBV10-1 | TGCGCCAGCAGCCGGCTCAAACCCCCGGGACCCGATAAGGATGAGCAGTTCTTC | CASSRLKPPGPDKDEQFF
TRBJ2-6 | few | - | 15 | TRBV7-2 | TGTGCCAGCAGCTTAGGGGGGCTTGGGGCCAACGTCCTGACTTTC | CASSLGGLGANVLTF
TRBJ1-1 | - | - | 13 | TRBV12-3/TRBV12-4 | TGTGCCAGCAGTAGGACCATGGACACTGAAGCTTTCTTT | CASSRTMDTEAFF
TRBJ2-1 | - | - | 13 | TRBV5-1 | TGCGCCAGCAGCTTGGACTTGGCGAATGAGCAGTTCTTC | CASSLDLANEQFF
TRBJ2-7 | - | TRBD2 | 13 | TRBV6-5 | TGTGCCAGTACGCGGGAGGGCACCTACGAGCAGTACTTC | CASTREGTYEQYF
TRBJ1-2 | - | - | 13 | TRBV5-6 | TGTGCCAGCAGCTTGGAATACAGGGACGGCTACACCTTC | CASSLEYRDGYTF
TRBJ2-2 | - | TRBD1 | 16 | TRBV5-1 | TGCGCCAGCAGTTCCCAGGACAGGGATTGGGGCGGGGAGCTGTTTTTT | CASSSQDRDWGGELFF
TRBJ1-2 | once | - | 15 | TRBV5-8 | TGTGCCAGCAGCAATCGTCAAGCCTATAACTATGGCTACACCTTC | CASSNRQAYNYGYTF
TRBJ1-1 | - | - | 12 | TRBV5-1 | TGCGCCAGCTACAGGGAGGACACTGAAGCTTTCTTT | CASYREDTEAFF
TRBJ2-1 | once | TRBD1 | 11 | TRBV6-5 | TGTGCCAGCAGTCGGGGACAGGGCCTGTTCTTC | CASSRGQGLFF
TRBJ2-5 | - | - | 13 | TRBV12-3/TRBV12-4 | TGTGCCAGCAGTCCGAGGATAGAAGAGACCCAGTACTTC | CASSPRIEETQYF
TRBJ2-1 | once | - | 14 | TRBV9 | TGTGCCAGCAGCGTAGAAGTTGGGAACAATGAGCAGTTCTTC | CASSVEVGNNEQFF
TRBJ1-1 | - | - | 16 | TRBV4-3 | TGCGCCAGCAGCCAAGAAGGGGGGAGTCGGAACACTGAAGCTTTCTTT | CASSQEGGSRNTEAFF
TRBJ1-1 | - | - | 13 | TRBV2 | TGTGCCAGCAACCCCCGGGGGAACACTGAAGCTTTCTTT | CASNPRGNTEAFF
TRBJ1-6 | - | - | 15 | TRBV5-1 | TGCGCCAGCAGAGGTGGACAAGATCCTGCTTCACCCCTCCACTTT | CASRGGQDPASPLHF
TRBJ2-1 | - | TRBD1 | 14 | TRBV19 | TGTGCCAGTAGGGGACCGGGACAGTACAATGAGCAGTTCTTC | CASRGPGQYNEQFF
TRBJ1-1 | - | - | 13 | TRBV30 | TGTGCCTGGAGTCCGAAACGAAACACTGAAGCTTTCTTT | CAWSPKRNTEAFF
TRBJ1-1 | - | - | 13 | TRBV5-6 | TGTGCCAGCAGCTTGGGGGGGTTGACTGAAGCTTTCTTT | CASSLGGLTEAFF
TRBJ2-5 | once | - | 13 | TRBV15 | TGTGCCACCAGCAGAGACACCGGGGGGACCCAGTACTTC | CATSRDTGGTQYF
TRBJ2-5 | - | - | 13 | TRBV10-3 | TGTGCCATCAGTGCCACTAGTTACGGGACCCAGTACTTC | CAISATSYGTQYF
TRBJ1-6 | - | - | 15 | TRBV9 | TGTGCCAGCAGCGTTTCCTGGGGGGGCAATTCACCCCTCCACTTT | CASSVSWGGNSPLHF
TRBJ1-1 | few | - | 14 | TRBV15 | TGTGCCACCAGCAGAGTTGGTGTAAGGACTGAAGCTTTCTTT | CATSRVGVRTEAFF
TRBJ1-1 | - | - | 15 | TRBV6-5 | TGTGCCAGCAGTTACTTCAGGGTTCAAAGCACTGAAGCTTTCTTT | CASSYFRVQSTEAFF
TRBJ2-4 | - | - | 13 | TRBV19 | TGTGCCAGTAACCCCGGGACACCCTCTATTCAGTACTTC | CASNPGTPSIQYF
TRBJ2-2 | - | - | 15 | TRBV27 | TGTGCCAGCAGGTGGGCCCGACAGAGCCCCGGGGAGCTGTTTTTT | CASRWARQSPGELFF
TRBJ1-2 | - | - | 14 | TRBV7-2 | TGTGCCAGCAGCCCACAGACAGACCCCTATGGCTACACCTTC | CASSPQTDPYGYTF
TRBJ2-1 | - | TRBD2 | 16 | TRBV2 | TGTGCCAGCAGCTACCCTCGCGCGGGGGACTACAATGAGCAGTTCTTC | CASSYPRAGDYNEQFF
TRBJ1-2 | - | - | 14 | TRBV20-1 | TGCAGTGCGAGTTATTCCGTTACTGGCTATGGCTACACCTTC | CSASYSVTGYGYTF
TRBJ2-1 | - | - | 14 | TRBV5-4 | TGTGCCAGCAGCTTAGGAGAGGGTATCAATGAGCAGTTCTTC | CASSLGEGINEQFF
TRBJ2-7 | - | TRBD1 | 16 | TRBV10-3 | TGTGCCATCGGACAGGGGGAGGTTCTTATATCCTACGAGCAGTACTTC | CAIGQGEVLISYEQYF
TRBJ2-7 | - | - | 15 | TRBV19 | TGTGCCAGTAGTGTCAGGGACCCCCGGGCTGGCGAGCAGTACTTC | CASSVRDPRAGEQYF
TRBJ1-1 | - | - | 17 | TRBV29-1 | TGCAGCGTTAAAACAGACTCCGGGAGGGAGAAAGGCACTGAAGCTTTCTTT | CSVKTDSGREKGTEAFF
TRBJ2-1 | - | - | 16 | TRBV6-2/TRBV6-3 | TGTGCCAGCAGCCCTATTCTTGAGGGGGGGGGAGGTGAGCAGTTCTTC | CASSPILEGGGGEQFF
TRBJ2-6 | once | - | 15 | TRBV30 | TGTGCCTGGAGCCCAGGCCTGGGTGGGGCCAACGTCCTGACTTTC | CAWSPGLGGANVLTF
TRBJ1-5 | - | - | 15 | TRBV2 | TGTGCCAGCAGTAGTCGGACAGCTAGCAATCAGCCCCAGCATTTT | CASSSRTASNQPQHF
TRBJ1-2 | - | - | 13 | TRBV7-2 | TGTGCCAGCAGCTTAGGGGGGTTCTATGGCTACACCTTC | CASSLGGFYGYTF
TRBJ1-6 | - | - | 13 | TRBV12-5 | TGTGCTAGTGGTTTGGGGTTAGATTCACCCCTCCACTTT | CASGLGLDSPLHF
TRBJ2-2 | - | - | 15 | TRBV19 | TGTGCCAGTAGTTCCGTTCGGAGATCCACCGGGGAGCTGTTTTTT | CASSSVRRSTGELFF
TRBJ1-1 | - | - | 13 | TRBV20-1 | TGCAGTGCTAGTTCGGGCCGGAACACTGAAGCTTTCTTT | CSASSGRNTEAFF
TRBJ1-5 | few | - | 13 | TRBV2 | TGTGCCAGCAGTGGTGGCTACAATCAGCCCCAGCATTTT | CASSGGYNQPQHF
TRBJ2-7 | - | - | 12 | TRBV7-2 | TGTGCCAGCAGCTCCTTAGGCTACGAGCAGTACTTC | CASSSLGYEQYF
TRBJ1-3 | - | TRBD1 | 18 | TRBV4-1 | TGCGCCAGCAGGCCGGGACAGTCCCGAATTTCCTCTGGAAACACCATATATTTT | CASRPGQSRISSGNTIYF
TRBJ1-6 | few | - | 16 | TRBV5-1 | TGCGCCAGCAGCTTAGACCGGGATCCGAAAAATTCACCCCTCCACTTT | CASSLDRDPKNSPLHF
TRBJ1-2 | - | TRBD1 | 12 | TRBV7-8 | TGTGCCAGCAGCTTCAGGGGGGAAGGCTACACCTTC | CASSFRGEGYTF
TRBJ1-1 | - | - | 15 | TRBV5-1 | TGCGCCAGCAGCTTGGCGGGGGGATGGGACACTGAAGCTTTCTTT | CASSLAGGWDTEAFF
TRBJ1-1 | - | - | 14 | TRBV3-1/TRBV3-2 | TGTGCCAGCAGCCCTTCTCAGGGGAACACTGAAGCTTTCTTT | CASSPSQGNTEAFF